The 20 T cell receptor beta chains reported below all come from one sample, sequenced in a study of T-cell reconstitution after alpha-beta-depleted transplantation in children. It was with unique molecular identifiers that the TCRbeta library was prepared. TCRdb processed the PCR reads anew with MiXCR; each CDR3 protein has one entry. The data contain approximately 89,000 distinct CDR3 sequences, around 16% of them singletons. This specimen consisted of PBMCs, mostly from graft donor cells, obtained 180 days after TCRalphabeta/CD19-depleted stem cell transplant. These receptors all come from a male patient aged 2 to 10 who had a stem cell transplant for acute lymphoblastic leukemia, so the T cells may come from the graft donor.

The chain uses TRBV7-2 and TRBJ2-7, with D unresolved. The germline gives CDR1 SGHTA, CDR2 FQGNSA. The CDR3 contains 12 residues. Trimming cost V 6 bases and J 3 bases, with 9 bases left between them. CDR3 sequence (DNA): TGTGCCAGCAGGTTAAACTTCTACGAGCAGTACTTC. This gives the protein CASRLNFYEQYF.

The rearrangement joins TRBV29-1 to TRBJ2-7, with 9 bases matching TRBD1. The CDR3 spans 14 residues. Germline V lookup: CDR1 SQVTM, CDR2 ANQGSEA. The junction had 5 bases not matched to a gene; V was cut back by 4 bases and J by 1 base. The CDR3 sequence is CSVVNRGRSYEQYF. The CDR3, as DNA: TGCAGCGTTGTCAACAGGGGGCGATCCTACGAGCAGTACTTC.

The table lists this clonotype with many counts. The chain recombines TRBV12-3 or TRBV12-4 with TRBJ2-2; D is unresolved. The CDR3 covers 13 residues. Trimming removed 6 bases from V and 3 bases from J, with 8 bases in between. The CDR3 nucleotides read TGTGCCAGCAGGCCTCAAGACACCGGGGAGCTGTTTTTT. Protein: CASRPQDTGELFF.

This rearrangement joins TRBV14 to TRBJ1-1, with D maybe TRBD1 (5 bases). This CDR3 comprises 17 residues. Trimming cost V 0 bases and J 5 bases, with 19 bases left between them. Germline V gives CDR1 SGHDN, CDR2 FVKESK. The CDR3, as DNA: TGTGCCAGCAGCCAAGATTTTCCGGGACCCCGAGGGACTGAAGCTTTCTTT. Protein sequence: CASSQDFPGPRGTEAFF.

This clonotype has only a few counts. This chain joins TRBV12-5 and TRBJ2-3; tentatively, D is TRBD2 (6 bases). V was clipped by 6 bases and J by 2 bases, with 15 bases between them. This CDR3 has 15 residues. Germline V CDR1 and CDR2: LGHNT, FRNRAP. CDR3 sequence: CASGPGTAYTDTQYF. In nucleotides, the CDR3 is TGTGCTAGTGGACCCGGGACTGCATACACAGATACGCAGTATTTT.

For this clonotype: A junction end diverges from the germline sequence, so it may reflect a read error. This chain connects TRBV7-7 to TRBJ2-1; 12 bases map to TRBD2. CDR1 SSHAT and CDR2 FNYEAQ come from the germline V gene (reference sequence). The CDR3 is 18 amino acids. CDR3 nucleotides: TGTGCTAGCAGCTCTAAGGTCTCCGGGACTAGCGGGTTAAATGAGCAGTTCTTC. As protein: CASSSKVSGTSGLNEQFF.

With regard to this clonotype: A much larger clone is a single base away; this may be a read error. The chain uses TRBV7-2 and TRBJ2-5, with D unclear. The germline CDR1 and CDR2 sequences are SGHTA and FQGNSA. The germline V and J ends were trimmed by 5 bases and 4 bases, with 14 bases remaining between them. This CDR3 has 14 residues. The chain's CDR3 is CASSPAQIGETQYF. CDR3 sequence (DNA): TGTGCCAGCAGCCCCGCGCAGATAGGAGAGACCCAGTACTTC.

As DNA, the CDR3 is TGTGCCAGCAGTTTCGGTAGTCTGTCAGATACGCAGTATTTT. Its translation is CASSFGSLSDTQYF. This chain uses TRBV27 with TRBJ2-3; D remains unclear. The ends were cut back, 3 bases at V and 4 bases at J, with 11 bases in the middle. Germline CDR1 is MNHEY and CDR2 is SMNVEV (reference sequence). The CDR3 is made up of 14 amino acids.

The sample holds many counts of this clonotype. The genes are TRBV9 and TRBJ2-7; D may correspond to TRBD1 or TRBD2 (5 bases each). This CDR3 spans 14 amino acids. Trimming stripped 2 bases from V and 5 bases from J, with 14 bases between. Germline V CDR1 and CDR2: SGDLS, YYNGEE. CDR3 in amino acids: CASSVGRDGHEQYF. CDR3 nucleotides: TGTGCCAGCAGCGTGGGCAGGGACGGTCACGAGCAGTACTTC.

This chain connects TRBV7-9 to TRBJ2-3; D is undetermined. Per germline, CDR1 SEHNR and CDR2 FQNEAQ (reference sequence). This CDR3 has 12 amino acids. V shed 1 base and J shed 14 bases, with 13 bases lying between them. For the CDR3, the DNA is TGTGCCAGCAGCTTAGATGTGCCATTGGGGTATTTT. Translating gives CASSLDVPLGYF.

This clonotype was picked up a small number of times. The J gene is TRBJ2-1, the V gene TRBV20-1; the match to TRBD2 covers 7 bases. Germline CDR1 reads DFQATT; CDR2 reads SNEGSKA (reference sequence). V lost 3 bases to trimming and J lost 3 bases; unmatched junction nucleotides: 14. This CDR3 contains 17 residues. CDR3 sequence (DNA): TGCAGTGCTAGGGGGCGGACTAGTTCAGTTCTCTACAATGAGCAGTTCTTC. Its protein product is CSARGRTSSVLYNEQFF.

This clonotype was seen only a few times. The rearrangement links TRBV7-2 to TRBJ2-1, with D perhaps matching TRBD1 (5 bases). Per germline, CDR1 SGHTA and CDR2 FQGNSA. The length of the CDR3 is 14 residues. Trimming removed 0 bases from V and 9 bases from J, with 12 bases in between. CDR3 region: CASSLAGTGIEQFF. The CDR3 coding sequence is TGTGCCAGCAGCTTAGCTGGAACAGGAATTGAGCAGTTCTTC.

CDR3 region: CASSLGAAYPNTEAFF. In nucleotides, the CDR3 is TGCGCCAGCAGCTTGGGGGCAGCCTATCCGAACACTGAAGCTTTCTTT. The chain combines TRBV5-1 with TRBJ1-1; D gene unclear. CDR1 is SGHRS, CDR2 YFSETQ, per germline. The CDR3 runs to 16 residues. V was trimmed by 0 bases and J by 1 base, leaving 13 bases between them. The full variable domain, completed using reference TRBV5-1 and TRBJ1-1, is KAGVTQTPRYLIKTRGQQVTLSCSPISGHRSVSWYQQTPGQGLQFLFEYFSETQRNKGNFPGRFSGRQFSNSRSEMNVSTLELGDSALYLCASSLGAAYPNTEAFFGQGTRLTVV.

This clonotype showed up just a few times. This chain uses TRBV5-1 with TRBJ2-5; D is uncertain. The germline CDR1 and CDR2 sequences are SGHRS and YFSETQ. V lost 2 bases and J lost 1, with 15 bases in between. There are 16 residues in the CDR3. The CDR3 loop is CASSLPLDGIQETQYF. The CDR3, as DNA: TGCGCCAGCAGCTTACCACTGGACGGAATCCAAGAGACCCAGTACTTC. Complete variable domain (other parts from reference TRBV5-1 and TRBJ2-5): KAGVTQTPRYLIKTRGQQVTLSCSPISGHRSVSWYQQTPGQGLQFLFEYFSETQRNKGNFPGRFSGRQFSNSRSEMNVSTLELGDSALYLCASSLPLDGIQETQYFGPGTRLLVL.

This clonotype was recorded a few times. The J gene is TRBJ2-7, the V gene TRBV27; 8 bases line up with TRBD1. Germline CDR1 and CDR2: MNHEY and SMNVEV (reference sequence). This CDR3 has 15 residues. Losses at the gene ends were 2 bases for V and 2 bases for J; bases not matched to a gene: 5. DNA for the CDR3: TGTGCCAGCAGTTTAGTTGGGACAGGACCCTACGAGCAGTACTTC. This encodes CASSLVGTGPYEQYF.

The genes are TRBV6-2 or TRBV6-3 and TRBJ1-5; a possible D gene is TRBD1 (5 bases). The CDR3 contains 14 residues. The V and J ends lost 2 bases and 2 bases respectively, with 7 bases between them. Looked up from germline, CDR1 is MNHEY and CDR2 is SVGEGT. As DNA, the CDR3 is TGTGCCAGCAGTTACGGGGGGGGCAATCAGCCCCAGCATTTT. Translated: CASSYGGGNQPQHF.

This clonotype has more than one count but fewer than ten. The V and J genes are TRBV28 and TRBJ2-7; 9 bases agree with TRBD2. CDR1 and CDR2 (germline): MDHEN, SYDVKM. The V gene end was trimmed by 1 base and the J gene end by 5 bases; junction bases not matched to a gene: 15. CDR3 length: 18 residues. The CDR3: CASSLFTSLAGGIHEQYF. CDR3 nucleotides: TGTGCCAGCAGTTTATTCACGAGTCTTGCGGGAGGGATCCACGAGCAGTACTTC. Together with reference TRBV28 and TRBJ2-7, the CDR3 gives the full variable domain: DVKVTQSSRYLVKRTGEKVFLECVQDMDHENMFWYRQDPGLGLRLIYFSYDVKMKEKGDIPEGYSVSREKKERFSLILESASTNQTSMYLCASSLFTSLAGGIHEQYFGPGTRLTVT.

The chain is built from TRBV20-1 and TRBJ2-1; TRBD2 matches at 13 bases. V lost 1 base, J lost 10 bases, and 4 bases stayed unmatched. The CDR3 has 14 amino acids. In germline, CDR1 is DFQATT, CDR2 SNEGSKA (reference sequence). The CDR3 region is CSARGTSGSQEQFF. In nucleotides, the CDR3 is TGCAGTGCTAGAGGGACTAGCGGGAGCCAGGAGCAGTTCTTC.

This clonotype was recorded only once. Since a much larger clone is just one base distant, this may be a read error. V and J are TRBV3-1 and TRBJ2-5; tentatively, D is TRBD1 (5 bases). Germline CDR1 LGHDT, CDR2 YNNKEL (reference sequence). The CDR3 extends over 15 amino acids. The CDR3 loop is CASCQDEGAWETQYF. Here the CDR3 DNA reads TGTGCCAGCTGCCAAGATGAAGGGGCGTGGGAGACCCAGTACTTC.

As DNA, the CDR3 is TGTGCCAGCAGCCAAGATCCCCGGGAAAAACTGTTTTTT. Its protein product is CASSQDPREKLFF. V and J are TRBV3-1 and TRBJ1-4; no reliable D call. CDR1 and CDR2 (germline): LGHDT, YNNKEL (reference sequence). This CDR3 is 13 amino acids long. V was pared by 0 bases and J by 8 bases, with 7 bases between.